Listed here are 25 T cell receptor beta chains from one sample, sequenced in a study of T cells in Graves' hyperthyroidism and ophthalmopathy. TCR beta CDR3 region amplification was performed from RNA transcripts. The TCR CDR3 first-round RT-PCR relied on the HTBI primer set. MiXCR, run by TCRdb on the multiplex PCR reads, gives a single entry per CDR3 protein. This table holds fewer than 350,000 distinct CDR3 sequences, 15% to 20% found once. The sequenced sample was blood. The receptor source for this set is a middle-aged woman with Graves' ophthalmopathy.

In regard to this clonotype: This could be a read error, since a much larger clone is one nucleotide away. Written as DNA, the CDR3 is TGCGCCAGCAGCCAAGTTGGAGGGAATGGCAATCAGCCCCAGCATTTT. Residues: CASSQVGGNGNQPQHF. J is TRBJ1-5 and V is TRBV4-1, with no clear D. The CDR3 loop spans 16 amino acids. Trimming stripped 1 base from V and 2 bases from J, with 12 bases between. CDR1 and CDR2 from the germline V gene are MGHRA and YSYEKL.

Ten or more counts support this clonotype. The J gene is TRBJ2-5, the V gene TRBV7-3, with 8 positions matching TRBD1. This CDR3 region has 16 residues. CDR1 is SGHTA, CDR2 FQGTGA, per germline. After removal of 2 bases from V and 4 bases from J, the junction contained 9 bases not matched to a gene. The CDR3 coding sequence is TGTGCCAGCAGCTTAGACCCTAGGACAGGGCGAGAGACCCAGTACTTC. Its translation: CASSLDPRTGRETQYF.

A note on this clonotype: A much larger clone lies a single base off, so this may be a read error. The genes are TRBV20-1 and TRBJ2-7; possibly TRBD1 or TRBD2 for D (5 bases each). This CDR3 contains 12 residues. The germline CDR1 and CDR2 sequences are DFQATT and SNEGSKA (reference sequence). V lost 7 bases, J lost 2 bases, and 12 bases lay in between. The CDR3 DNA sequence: TGCAGTGTGGGCAGAGGGGCCTACGAGCAGTACTTC. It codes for CSVGRGAYEQYF.

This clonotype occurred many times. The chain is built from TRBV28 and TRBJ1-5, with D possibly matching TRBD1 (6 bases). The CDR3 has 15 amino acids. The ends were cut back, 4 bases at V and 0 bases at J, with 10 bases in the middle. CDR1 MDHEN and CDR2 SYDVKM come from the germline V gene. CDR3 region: CASSSGGHSNQPQHF. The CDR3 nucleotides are TGTGCCAGCAGTTCCGGGGGCCATAGCAATCAGCCCCAGCATTTT. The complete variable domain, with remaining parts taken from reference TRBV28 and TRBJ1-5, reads DVKVTQSSRYLVKRTGEKVFLECVQDMDHENMFWYRQDPGLGLRLIYFSYDVKMKEKGDIPEGYSVSREKKERFSLILESASTNQTSMYLCASSSGGHSNQPQHFGDGTRLSIL.

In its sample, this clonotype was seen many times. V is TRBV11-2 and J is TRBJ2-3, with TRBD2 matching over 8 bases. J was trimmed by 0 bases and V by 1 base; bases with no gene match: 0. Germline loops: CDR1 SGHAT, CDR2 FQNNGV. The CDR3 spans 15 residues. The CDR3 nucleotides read TGTGCCAGCAGCTTAGTAGCGGGAAGCACAGATACGCAGTATTTT. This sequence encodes CASSLVAGSTDTQYF.

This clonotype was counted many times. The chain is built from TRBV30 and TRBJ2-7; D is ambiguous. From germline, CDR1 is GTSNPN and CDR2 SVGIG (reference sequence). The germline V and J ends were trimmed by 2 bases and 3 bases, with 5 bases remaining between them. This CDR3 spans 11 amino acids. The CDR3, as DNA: TGTGCCTGGAGTAGGGACTACGAGCAGTACTTC. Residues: CAWSRDYEQYF.

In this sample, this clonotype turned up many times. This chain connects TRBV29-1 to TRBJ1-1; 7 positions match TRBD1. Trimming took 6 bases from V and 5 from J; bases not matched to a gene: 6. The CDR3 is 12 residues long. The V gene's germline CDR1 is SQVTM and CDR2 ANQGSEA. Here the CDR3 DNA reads TGCAGCGTGAAGACAGGGATAACTGAAGCTTTCTTT. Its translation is CSVKTGITEAFF.

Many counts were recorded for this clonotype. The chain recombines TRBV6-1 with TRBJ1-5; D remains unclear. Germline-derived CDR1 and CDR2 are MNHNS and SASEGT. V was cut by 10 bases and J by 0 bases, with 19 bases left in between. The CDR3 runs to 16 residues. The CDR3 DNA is TGTGCCACCCAATATGAGAGAAAGGATAGCAATCAGCCCCAGCATTTT. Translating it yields CATQYERKDSNQPQHF.

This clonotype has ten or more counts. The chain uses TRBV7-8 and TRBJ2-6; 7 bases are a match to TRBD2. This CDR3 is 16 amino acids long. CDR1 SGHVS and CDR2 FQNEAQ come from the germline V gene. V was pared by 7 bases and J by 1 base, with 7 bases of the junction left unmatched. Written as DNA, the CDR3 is TGTGCCAGCATCCTAATGGGAGGGTCTGGGGCCAACGTCCTGACTTTC. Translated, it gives CASILMGGSGANVLTF.

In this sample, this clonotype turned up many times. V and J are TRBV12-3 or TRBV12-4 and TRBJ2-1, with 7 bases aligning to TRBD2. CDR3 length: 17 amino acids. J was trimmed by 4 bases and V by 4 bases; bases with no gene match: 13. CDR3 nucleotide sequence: TGTGCCAGCAGTTGGATCCGGGGAGGGCGGAAATACAATGAGCAGTTCTTC. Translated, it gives CASSWIRGGRKYNEQFF.

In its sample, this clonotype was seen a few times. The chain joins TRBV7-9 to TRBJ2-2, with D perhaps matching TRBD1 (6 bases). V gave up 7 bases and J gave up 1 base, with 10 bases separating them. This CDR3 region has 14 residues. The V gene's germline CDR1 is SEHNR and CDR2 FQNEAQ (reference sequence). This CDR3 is CASNIGGNTGELFF. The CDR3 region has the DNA TGTGCCAGCAACATAGGGGGGAACACCGGGGAGCTGTTTTTT.

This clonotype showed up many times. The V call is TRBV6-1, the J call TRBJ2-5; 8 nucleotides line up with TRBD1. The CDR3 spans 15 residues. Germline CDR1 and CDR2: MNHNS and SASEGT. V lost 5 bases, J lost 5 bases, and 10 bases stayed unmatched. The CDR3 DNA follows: TGTGCCAGCAGTCTCGGACAGGGCGTTTCGGAGACCCAGTACTTC. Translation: CASSLGQGVSETQYF.

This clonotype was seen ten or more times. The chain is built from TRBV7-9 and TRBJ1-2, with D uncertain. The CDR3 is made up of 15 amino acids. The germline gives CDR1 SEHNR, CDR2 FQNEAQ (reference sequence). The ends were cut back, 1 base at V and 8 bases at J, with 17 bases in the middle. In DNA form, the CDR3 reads TGTGCCAGCAGCTTAGGGGGAGATTACTCGGCGGGCTACACCTTC. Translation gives CASSLGGDYSAGYTF. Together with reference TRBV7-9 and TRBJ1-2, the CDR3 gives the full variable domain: DTGVSQNPRHKITKRGQNVTFRCDPISEHNRLYWYRQTLGQGPEFLTYFQNEAQLEKSRLLSDRFSAERPKGSFSTLEIQRTEQGDSAMYLCASSLGGDYSAGYTFGSGTRLTVV.

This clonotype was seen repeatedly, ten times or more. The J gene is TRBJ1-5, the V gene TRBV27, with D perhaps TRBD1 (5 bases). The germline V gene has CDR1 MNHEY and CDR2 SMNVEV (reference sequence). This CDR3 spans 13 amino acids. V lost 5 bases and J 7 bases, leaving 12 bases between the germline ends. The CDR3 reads CASSPQRGQPQHF. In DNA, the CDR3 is TGTGCCAGCAGTCCCCAACGGGGCCAGCCCCAGCATTTT.

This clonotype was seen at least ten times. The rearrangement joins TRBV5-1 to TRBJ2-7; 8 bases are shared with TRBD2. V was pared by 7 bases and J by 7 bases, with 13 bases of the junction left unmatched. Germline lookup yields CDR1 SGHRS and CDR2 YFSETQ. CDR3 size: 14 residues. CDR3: CASAGVSGDLEQYF. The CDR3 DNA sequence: TGCGCCAGCGCAGGGGTTAGCGGGGATCTGGAGCAGTACTTC.

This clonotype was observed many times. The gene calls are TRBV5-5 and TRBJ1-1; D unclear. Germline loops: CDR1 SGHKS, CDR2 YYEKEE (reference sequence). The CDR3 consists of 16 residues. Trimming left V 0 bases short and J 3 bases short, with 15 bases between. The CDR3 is CASSLAKTGIYTEAFF. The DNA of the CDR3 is TGTGCCAGCAGCTTGGCCAAAACGGGGATCTACACTGAAGCTTTCTTT.

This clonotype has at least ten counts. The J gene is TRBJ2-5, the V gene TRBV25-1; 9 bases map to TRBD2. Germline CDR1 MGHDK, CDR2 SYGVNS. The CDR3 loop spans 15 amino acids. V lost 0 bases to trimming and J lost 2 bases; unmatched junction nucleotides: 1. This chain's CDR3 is CASSEYTSGQETQYF. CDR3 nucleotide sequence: TGTGCCAGCAGTGAATATACTAGCGGGCAAGAGACCCAGTACTTC.

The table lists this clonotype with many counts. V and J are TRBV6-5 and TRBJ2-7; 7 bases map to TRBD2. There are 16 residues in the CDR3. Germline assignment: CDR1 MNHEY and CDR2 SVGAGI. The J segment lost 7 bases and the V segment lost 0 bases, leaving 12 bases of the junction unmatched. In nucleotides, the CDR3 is TGTGCCAGCAGTTACTCGAGCGGCGGGAGTAGTAGGGAGCAGTACTTC. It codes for CASSYSSGGSSREQYF.

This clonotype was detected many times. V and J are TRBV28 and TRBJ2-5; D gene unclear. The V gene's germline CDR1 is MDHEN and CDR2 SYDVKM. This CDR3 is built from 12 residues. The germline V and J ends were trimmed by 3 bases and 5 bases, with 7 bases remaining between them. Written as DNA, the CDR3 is TGTGCCAGCAGTTTTGGTTTGGAGACCCAGTACTTC. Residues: CASSFGLETQYF.

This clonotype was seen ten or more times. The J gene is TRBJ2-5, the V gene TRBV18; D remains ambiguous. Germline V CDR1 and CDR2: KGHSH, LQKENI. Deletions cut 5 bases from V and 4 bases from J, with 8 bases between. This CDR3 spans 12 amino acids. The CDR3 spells CASSSIRETQYF. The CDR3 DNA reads TGTGCCAGCTCATCGATCAGAGAGACCCAGTACTTC.

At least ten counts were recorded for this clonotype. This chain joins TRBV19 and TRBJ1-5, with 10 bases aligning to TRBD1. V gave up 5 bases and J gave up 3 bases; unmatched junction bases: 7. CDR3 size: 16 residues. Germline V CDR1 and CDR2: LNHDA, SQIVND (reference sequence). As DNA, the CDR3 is TGTGCCAGTAGTTCTGGGGGGACAGGGGTCAATCAGCCCCAGCATTTT. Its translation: CASSSGGTGVNQPQHF.

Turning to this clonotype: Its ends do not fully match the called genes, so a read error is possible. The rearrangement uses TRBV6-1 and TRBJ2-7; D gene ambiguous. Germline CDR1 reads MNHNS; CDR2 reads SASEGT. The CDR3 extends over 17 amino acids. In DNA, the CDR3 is TGTGTCAGCAGTGAAGTTTACGGCGGCTTGATTTCGTACGAGCAGTACTTC. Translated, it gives CVSSEVYGGLISYEQYF.

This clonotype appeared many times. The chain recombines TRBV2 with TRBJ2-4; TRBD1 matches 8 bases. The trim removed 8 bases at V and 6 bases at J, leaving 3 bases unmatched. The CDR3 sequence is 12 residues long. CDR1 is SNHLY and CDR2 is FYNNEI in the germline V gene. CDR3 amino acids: CASGQGTNIQYF. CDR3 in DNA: TGTGCCAGCGGACAGGGCACAAACATTCAGTACTTC.

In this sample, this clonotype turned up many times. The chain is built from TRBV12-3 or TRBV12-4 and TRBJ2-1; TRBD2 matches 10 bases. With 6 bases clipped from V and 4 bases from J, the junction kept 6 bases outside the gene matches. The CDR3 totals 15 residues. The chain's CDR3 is CASSPLAGLYNEQFF. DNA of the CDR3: TGTGCCAGCAGCCCACTAGCGGGACTGTACAATGAGCAGTTCTTC.

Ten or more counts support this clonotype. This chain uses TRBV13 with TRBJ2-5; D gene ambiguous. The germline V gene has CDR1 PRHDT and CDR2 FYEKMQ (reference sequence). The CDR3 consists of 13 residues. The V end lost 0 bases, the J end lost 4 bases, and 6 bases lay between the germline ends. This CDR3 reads CASSLGLLETQYF. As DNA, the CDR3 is TGTGCCAGCAGCTTAGGTCTTTTAGAGACCCAGTACTTC.